The 15 T cell receptor beta chains given below trace back to one sample, sequenced in a study of breast tumors, draining lymph nodes, adjacent tissues. Breast cancer patients provided tissue from their axillary draining lymph nodes. TCRdb ran MiXCR on the multiplex PCR reads and lists one entry per CDR3 protein. Found here are some 150,000 distinct CDR3 sequences, approximately 30% of them singletons; the top ten hold around 4%. Sequencing was performed on axillary lymph node tissue. The receptors originated from a female donor with breast cancer. Some clones in this sample may be carry-over from other donors' samples.

This clonotype was found once. CDR3 sequence: CATGGGATRDEQYF. CDR3 in DNA: TGTGCCACGGGCGGGGGGGCAACCCGGGACGAGCAGTACTTC. The chain has TRBV6-2 or TRBV6-3 and TRBJ2-7; 9 bases fit TRBD2. Trimming removed 10 bases from V and 5 bases from J; junction bases left unmatched: 12. CDR3 length equals 14 residues. The germline V gene has CDR1 MNHEY and CDR2 SVGEGT.

The chain employs TRBV7-9 and TRBJ1-2; TRBD1 agrees at 11 bases. V dropped 4 bases and J dropped 8; count of bases not matched to a gene: 6. The CDR3 sequence is 14 residues long. Germline V gene data show CDR1 as SEHNR and CDR2 as FQNEAQ (reference sequence). CDR3 sequence reads: CASSSGQGDSGYTF. The DNA of the CDR3 is TGTGCCAGCAGCTCGGGACAGGGGGATAGCGGCTACACCTTC.

V and J are TRBV5-1 and TRBJ2-5; 9 nucleotides match TRBD2. V gave up 0 bases and J gave up 4 bases; unmatched junction bases: 13. The V gene's germline CDR1 is SGHRS and CDR2 YFSETQ. The CDR3 runs 18 residues. CDR3 sequence: CASSLEEGGRASIETQYF. For the CDR3, the DNA is TGCGCCAGCAGCTTGGAAGAGGGCGGGAGGGCCTCTATAGAGACCCAGTACTTC.

As concerns this clonotype: The junction and the germline gene differ at one end; a read error may be behind it. The chain recombines TRBV7-8 with TRBJ1-2; no definite D call. The CDR3 totals 9 residues. The germline CDR1 and CDR2 sequences are SGHVS and FQNEAQ. The CDR3 sequence is CASRGGYPF. For the CDR3, the DNA is TGTGCCAGCAGGGGAGGGTACCCCTTC.

As to this clonotype: This may come from a read error, since a much larger clone is one base off. The chain couples TRBV6-5 to TRBJ2-6; no firm D call. Per germline, CDR1 MNHEY and CDR2 SVGAGI. The CDR3 spans 15 residues. The V end was cut by 4 bases, the J end by 0 bases, with 7 bases between. The CDR3, as DNA: TGTGCCAGCAGTTCCCGAAACTCTGGGGCCAACGTCCTGACTTTC. This gives the protein CASSSRNSGANVLTF.

This clonotype came up many times. CDR3 amino acids: CSAPGTGVTDTQYF. CDR3 coding DNA: TGCAGTGCCCCAGGGACAGGGGTGACGGATACGCAGTATTTT. V gene TRBV20-1 combines with J gene TRBJ2-3, with 10 bases aligning to TRBD1. CDR3 length: 14 amino acids. The germline gives CDR1 DFQATT, CDR2 SNEGSKA (reference sequence). The V gene end was trimmed by 6 bases and the J gene end by 6 bases; junction bases not matched to a gene: 9.

The gene calls are TRBV9 and TRBJ2-1; D not resolved. Trimming pared 4 bases from V and 15 bases from J, leaving 26 bases between. Looked up from germline, CDR1 is SGDLS and CDR2 is YYNGEE. The CDR3 extends over 15 amino acids. The CDR3 reads CASSPSPSSYNGPFF. The DNA for the CDR3 is TGTGCCAGCAGCCCTTCTCCCTCCTCCTACAATGGGCCGTTCTTC. Full variable domain (outside the CDR3, taken from reference TRBV9 and TRBJ2-1): DSGVTQTPKHLITATGQRVTLRCSPRSGDLSVYWYQQSLDQGLQFLIQYYNGEERAKGNILERFSAQQFPDLHSELNLSSLELGDSALYFCASSPSPSSYNGPFFGPGTRLTVL.

In this sample, this clonotype turned up a few times. A clone one base away is much larger, so this may be a read error. The chain is built from TRBV5-5 and TRBJ2-3; 9 bases align to TRBD1. J was trimmed by 4 bases and V by 3 bases; bases with no gene match: 3. The CDR3 is made up of 14 amino acids. Germline loops: CDR1 SGHKS, CDR2 YYEKEE (reference sequence). In nucleotides, the CDR3 is TGTGCCAGCAGCTGGACAGGGGCGGCAGATACGCAGTATTTT. Protein product: CASSWTGAADTQYF.

In its sample, this clonotype was seen many times. The chain couples TRBV20-1 to TRBJ2-1; the D gene is possibly TRBD2 (5 bases). The CDR3 is 14 amino acids. The V and J ends lost 6 bases and 0 bases respectively, with 12 bases between them. CDR1 and CDR2 from the germline V gene are DFQATT and SNEGSKA (reference sequence). CDR3 bases: TGCAGTGCGGCCCCTCTAGCCTCCTACAATGAGCAGTTCTTC. Protein product: CSAAPLASYNEQFF.

This clonotype was detected ten times or more. The V call is TRBV6-1, the J call TRBJ2-7; D tentatively reads TRBD1 or TRBD2 (6 bases each). This CDR3 is built from 13 residues. The germline V and J ends were trimmed by 7 bases and 4 bases, with 14 bases remaining between them. Germline V gene sequence: CDR1 MNHNS, CDR2 SASEGT. The CDR3 is CASKEGGPYEQYF. In DNA, the CDR3 is TGTGCCAGCAAGGAGGGGGGTCCATACGAGCAGTACTTC.

On this clonotype: A much larger clone is a single base away; this may be a read error. The conserved phenylalanine or tryptophan is not found at the CDR3 terminus, so this likely reflects a read error. The chain's CDR3 is CASSTSGWQPQHL. In nucleotides, the CDR3 is TGTGCCAGCAGTACTAGCGGATGGCAGCCCCAGCATTTG. The rearrangement links TRBV25-1 to TRBJ1-5; no firm D call. The length of the CDR3 is 13 residues. Germline lookup yields CDR1 MGHDK and CDR2 SYGVNS. Trimming took 5 bases from V and 7 from J, leaving 12 bases between them.

This clonotype has ten or more counts. The chain recombines TRBV29-1 with TRBJ2-7, with no clear D. In germline, CDR1 is SQVTM, CDR2 ANQGSEA. The ends were cut back, 3 bases at V and 5 bases at J, with 14 bases in the middle. The CDR3 runs 13 residues. The CDR3 DNA sequence: TGCAGCGTTGAGGGTTCATTGGTCCACGAGCAGTACTTC. Encoded protein: CSVEGSLVHEQYF.

This chain uses TRBV11-1 with TRBJ2-5; tentatively, D is TRBD1 (7 bases). Trimming took 1 base from V and 9 from J, leaving 18 bases between them. The germline V gene encodes CDR1 SGHAT and CDR2 FQDESV (reference sequence). The CDR3 consists of 15 residues. CDR3 protein: CASSLGQGPGGAQYF. For the CDR3, the DNA is TGTGCCAGCAGCTTAGGACAGGGTCCCGGAGGGGCCCAGTACTTC. The full variable domain, with the rest looked up from reference TRBV11-1 and TRBJ2-5, is EAEVAQSPRYKITEKSQAVAFWCDPISGHATLYWYRQILGQGPELLVQFQDESVVDDSQLPKDRFSAERLKGVDSTLKIQPAELGDSAMYLCASSLGQGPGGAQYFGPGTRLLVL.

The V and J genes are TRBV6-2 or TRBV6-3 and TRBJ2-1, with D possibly being TRBD2 (5 bases). Germline V gene data show CDR1 as MNHEY and CDR2 as SVGEGT. CDR3 size: 14 residues. V lost 2 bases, J lost 9 bases, and 14 bases lay in between. The CDR3 loop is CASSYREGPSEQFF. The CDR3 DNA is TGTGCCAGCAGTTACCGGGAAGGGCCCAGTGAGCAGTTCTTC.

Comments on this clonotype: The germline gene is not matched at one end of the junction; a read error may be the cause. This chain connects TRBV6-2 or TRBV6-3 to TRBJ2-3, with 7 bases fitting TRBD2. The CDR3 is made up of 14 amino acids. Germline-derived CDR1 and CDR2 are MNHEY and SVGEGT. The CDR3, as DNA: TGTGCCAGCAGTTCGGGGGGATTCGCAGATGCGCAGTATTTT. This encodes CASSSGGFADAQYF.